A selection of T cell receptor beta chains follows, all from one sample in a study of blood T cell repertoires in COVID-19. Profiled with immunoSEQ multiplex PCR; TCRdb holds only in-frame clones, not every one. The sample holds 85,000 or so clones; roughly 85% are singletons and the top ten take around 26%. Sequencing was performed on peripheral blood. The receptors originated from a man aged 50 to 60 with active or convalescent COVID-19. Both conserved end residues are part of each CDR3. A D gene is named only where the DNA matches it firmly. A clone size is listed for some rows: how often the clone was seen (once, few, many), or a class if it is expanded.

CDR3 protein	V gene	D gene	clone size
CASRQGDNYGYTF	TRBV5-1	TRBD1	NA
CASSQVLAAPETQYF	TRBV4-3	TRBD2	NA
CASRATGGEDGYTF	TRBV6-5	NA	NA
CASRDRGYNQPQHF	TRBV19	TRBD1	NA
CASSLQQGNNQPQHF	TRBV7-8	TRBD1	NA
CASSYSETYDEQYF	TRBV6-5	NA	NA
CASSQDRSGANVLTF	TRBV3-1/TRBV3-2	NA	NA
CASSTDRGRDTGELFF	TRBV5-1	TRBD1	NA
CASSSSGTGAYEQYF	TRBV5-1	TRBD1	NA
CASIGQTTSNEQFF	TRBV2	NA	NA
CASSELAGEDGYTF	TRBV6-1	NA	NA
CASSFGGSGANVLTF	TRBV7-2	NA	NA
CASSGLSNTDTQYF	TRBV7-8	NA	NA
CASSQGEAGPQETQYF	TRBV3-1/TRBV3-2	NA	NA
CASSVWTSRYTDTQYF	TRBV7-2	TRBD2	NA
CASSQAGTGIYQETQYF	TRBV5-1	TRBD1	NA
CASSLKGSGSETQYF	TRBV11-2	NA	NA
CASSPEGPQHF	TRBV12-3/TRBV12-4	NA	NA
CASSYSSDQPQHF	TRBV6-5	NA	NA
CASSYTGSSYEQYF	TRBV6-5	NA	NA
CASSIRAGGIGEQFF	TRBV19	TRBD2	once
CASSTTGYSPLHF	TRBV2	NA	NA
CASSDILTETQYF	TRBV6-1	NA	NA
CASSNRGFNSPLHF	TRBV7-2	NA	NA
CASSSQGRQSSYNEQFF	TRBV7-2	TRBD1	NA
CATSTSGLYNEQFF	TRBV24-1	TRBD2	NA
CASSPRGGLNYEQYF	TRBV2	TRBD2	NA
CASSPYSGSSYNEQFF	TRBV28	TRBD2	NA
CASSLERGKYSNQPQHF	TRBV7-9	NA	NA
CATRDRFPYEQYF	TRBV10-2	TRBD1	NA
CASSPTGGGEKLFF	TRBV3-1/TRBV3-2	TRBD1	NA
CASSDTALGGPQHF	TRBV2	NA	few
CASSHNGDSSYEQYF	TRBV18	TRBD1	NA
CASRGDRVGTDTQYF	TRBV5-4	TRBD1	NA
CASTDGTGGYTF	TRBV10-2	NA	once
CASSPGTDFTSYNSPLHF	TRBV18	TRBD1	once
CASSEGQENEKLFF	TRBV5-1	TRBD1	NA